This TCR beta chain was sequenced for a study of blood T cell repertoires in COVID-19 (dated by TCRdb to the early 2020s). Background for the entire study: Collaborator samples came from the United States, Italy and Spain and covered acute and convalescent phases of COVID-19. The material from the prospective study consisted of cDNA or gDNA derived from T cells, B-cell-depleted T cells, or PBMCs. The dataset comprised deeply sampled blood TCRbeta repertoires from subjects exposed to, actively infected with, or recovered from COVID-19. The repertoires were released in a freely available public database meant as a resource for research on the immune response to SARS-CoV-2. The samples were drawn from the first 160 participants of the ongoing ImmuneRACE study and from 950 to 1,500 subjects provided by 6 global collaborators. The sample metadata nearly always contained a de-identified subject ID, COVID-19 status, age in years and sex. HLA class I and class II types, where available, came from metadata supplied by the sample provider rather than from assay-based typing.

Overall study results and their limits: How much clinical and demographic metadata was included differed by source and by participant, and the metadata was provided uncurated.

At one collaborating source in Seattle, patients were enrolled during active infection and were followed longitudinally through the course of disease. Collaborating institutions collected whole blood in K2EDTA tubes following their own protocols. For TCRbeta analysis, collaborator samples were shipped as frozen whole blood, as isolated PBMCs, or as DNA extracted from either sample type. The CDR3 measures 17 amino acids from cysteine to phenylalanine. Only the CDR3 DNA is retained, 51 bases long and in frame from the first base. Sequences MGHRA (CDR1) and YSYEKL (CDR2) are obtained from the germline V gene. V is cut back by 3 bases and J by 0 bases, with 7 bases in the junction unmatched. The immunoSEQ Assay, a bias-controlled multiplex PCR, was used to amplify TCRbeta CDR3 regions from genomic DNA. Per the source publication's procedure: The number of nucleated cells in each sample was estimated by amplification of reference gene primers within the assay. To quantify the absolute abundance of each unique TCRbeta CDR3 rearrangement, sequence reads were collapsed and filtered. For each sample, productive Simpson clonality was calculated as the square root of Simpson's diversity index over productive rearrangements. TCRdb took over this immuneACCESS table, retaining in-frame rearrangements with V and J assigned. Such tables are incomplete; in checked studies, under half of the missing clones stem from an unresolved V gene, and the remainder is unexplained. That table supplies the V and J calls and clone size; D and trimming were determined from the DNA. Recorded for this sample are roughly 250,000 clones; 92% of them occurred a single time. Of the sample, about 0.79% falls within the top ten clones.

Worth noting for this clone: This receptor's antigen is unknown. No clone much larger than this one lies a single base away; base qualities are absent.

This chain is built from TRBV4-1 and TRBJ2-5, and TRBD2 matches 10 of the central bases. The sample comprised peripheral blood. This receptor was identified in a man between 25 and 39 years old with COVID-19, enrolled during active disease. The DNA sequence follows: TGCGCCAGCAGCCACCTAGGACTAGCGGTGAACCAAGAGACCCAGTACTTC. Translated, it reads CASSHLGLAVNQETQYF.